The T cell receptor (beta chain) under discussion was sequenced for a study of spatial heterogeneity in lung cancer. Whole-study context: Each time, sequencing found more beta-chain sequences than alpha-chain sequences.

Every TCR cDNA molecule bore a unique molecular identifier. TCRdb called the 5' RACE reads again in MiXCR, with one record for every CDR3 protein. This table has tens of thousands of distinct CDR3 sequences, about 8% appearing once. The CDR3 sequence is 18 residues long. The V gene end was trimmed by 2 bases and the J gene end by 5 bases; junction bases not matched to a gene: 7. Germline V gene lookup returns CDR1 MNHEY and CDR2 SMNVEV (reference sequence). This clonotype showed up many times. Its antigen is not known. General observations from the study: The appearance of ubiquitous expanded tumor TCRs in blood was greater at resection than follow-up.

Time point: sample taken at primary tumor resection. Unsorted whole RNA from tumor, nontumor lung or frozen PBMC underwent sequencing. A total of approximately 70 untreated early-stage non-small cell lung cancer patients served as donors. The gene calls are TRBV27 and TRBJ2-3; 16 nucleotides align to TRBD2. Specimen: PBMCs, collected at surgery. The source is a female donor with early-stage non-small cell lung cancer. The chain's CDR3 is CASSLDPGLAGGRDTQYF. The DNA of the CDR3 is TGTGCCAGCAGTTTAGACCCGGGACTAGCGGGAGGGAGAGATACGCAGTATTTT.